The 9 T cell receptor beta chains in this list originate from one sample, sequenced in a study of T cell responses to AZD1222 COVID-19 vaccine. Assay: immunoSEQ multiplex PCR; the TCRdb copy retains only in-frame clones and omits some. This sample carries about 160,000 clones, about 93% of them seen once, and the ten largest clones take about 3.3%. This material consisted of peripheral blood, taken 28 days after the second AZD1222 dose. The receptors come from an adult who received the AZD1222 COVID-19 vaccine.

This sequence joins TRBV7-9 and TRBJ2-1, with 7 positions matching TRBD2. The CDR3 contains 16 residues. V trimming: 8 bases; J trimming: 6 bases; junction bases outside the gene matches: 16. Germline CDR1 is SEHNR and CDR2 is FQNEAQ (reference sequence). The CDR3 region has the DNA TGTGCCAGCGGACCCCAGGGAGCGACGGGGGGCAATGAGCAGTTCTTC. Translating gives CASGPQGATGGNEQFF.

V usage is TRBV29-1 and J usage is TRBJ1-2, with D possibly matching TRBD1 (6 bases). CDR3 size: 16 residues. V was cut by 0 bases and J by 3 bases, with 17 bases left in between. CDR1 is SQVTM, CDR2 ANQGSEA, per germline. This CDR3 reads CSVEDRPGAEYYGYTF. Here the CDR3 DNA reads TGCAGCGTTGAAGATCGTCCGGGGGCTGAATACTATGGCTACACCTTC.

The chain carries TRBV19 and TRBJ2-3, with a tentative D call TRBD1 (5 bases). With 7 bases removed from V and 2 bases from J, the gap between germline ends came to 10 bases. Germline CDR1 is LNHDA and CDR2 is SQIVND (reference sequence). CDR3 length: 13 residues. CDR3 bases: TGTGCCAGTACCTCAGGGAACACAGATACGCAGTATTTT. It specifies CASTSGNTDTQYF. Together with reference TRBV19 and TRBJ2-3, the CDR3 gives the full variable domain: DGGITQSPKYLFRKEGQNVTLSCEQNLNHDAMYWYRQDPGQGLRLIYYSQIVNDFQKGDIAEGYSVSREKKESFPLTVTSAQKNPTAFYLCASTSGNTDTQYFGPGTRLTVL.

This clone was observed a single time. V usage is TRBV28 and J usage is TRBJ2-1, with 10 positions matching TRBD2. The CDR3 has 17 residues. J lost 0 bases, V lost 6 bases, and 8 bases had no gene match. Germline lookup yields CDR1 MDHEN and CDR2 SYDVKM. For the CDR3, the DNA is TGTGCCAGCAGACCCACGGGACTAGCGAGCTCCTACAATGAGCAGTTCTTC. This translates into CASRPTGLASSYNEQFF.

V usage is TRBV5-8 and J usage is TRBJ1-2; D not certain. Trimming pared 0 bases from V and 4 bases from J, leaving 10 bases between. Germline CDR1 SGHTS, CDR2 YDEGEE. The CDR3 extends over 14 amino acids. The CDR3 here is CASSLAGLGYGYTF. For the CDR3, the DNA is TGTGCCAGCAGCTTGGCTGGTCTGGGCTATGGCTACACCTTC.

The V gene is TRBV7-9, the J gene TRBJ2-3; no firm D call. CDR1 is SEHNR and CDR2 is FQNEAQ in the germline V gene (reference sequence). The CDR3 covers 11 residues. The V end was cut by 8 bases, the J end by 6 bases, with 9 bases between. CDR3 region: CASVALDTQYF. In DNA form, the CDR3 reads TGTGCCAGCGTCGCCCTCGATACGCAGTATTTT.

The rearrangement links TRBV18 to TRBJ1-2, with 12 bases fitting TRBD1. This CDR3 comprises 16 residues. Germline V lookup: CDR1 KGHSH, CDR2 LQKENI. Germline trimming cut 0 bases from V and 4 bases from J; bases unmatched to any gene: 3. CDR3 sequence (DNA): TGTGCCAGCTCACCACCCCCGGGACAGGGGGCCTATGGCTACACCTTC. Its protein is CASSPPPGQGAYGYTF.

The gene calls are TRBV29-1 and TRBJ1-1; D remains unclear. V was cut by 1 base and J by 0 bases, with 6 bases left in between. Germline V gives CDR1 SQVTM, CDR2 ANQGSEA. This CDR3 is 13 amino acids long. The CDR3 reads CSVEGRLNTEAFF. The DNA of the CDR3 is TGCAGCGTTGAAGGACGGTTGAACACTGAAGCTTTCTTT.

V gene TRBV30 combines with J gene TRBJ2-5; 7 bases agree with TRBD2. Germline trimming cut 0 bases from V and 5 bases from J; bases unmatched to any gene: 12. The CDR3 spans 16 residues. Germline loops: CDR1 GTSNPN, CDR2 SVGIG (reference sequence). This chain's CDR3 is CAWSVQGLVRRETQYF. CDR3 DNA: TGTGCCTGGAGTGTACAAGGACTAGTCCGACGGGAGACCCAGTACTTC.